This T cell receptor (beta chain) was identified during a study of OX40 agonist ivuxolimab in advanced cancers. For the study at large: Three patients had partial responses: one hepatocellular carcinoma, two cutaneous melanoma.

As concerns this clone: Antigen: not known.

The CDR3 has 14 residues. The junction had 8 bases not matched to a gene; V was cut back by 6 bases and J by 5 bases. Germline assignment: CDR1 MNHNY and CDR2 SVGAGI (reference sequence). Clones were sequenced by immunoSEQ multiplex PCR, and TCRdb holds only the in-frame ones, with some missing. The data contain tens of thousands of clones, roughly 90% of them singletons. Findings and caveats of the study: It was not determined which antigens were specifically recognized by the peripheral T cells that had undergone clonal expansion.

Autoimmune disease history or systemic immunosuppression meant exclusion. This receptor was taken from an adult with an advanced solid tumor such as melanoma, head and neck, liver or kidney cancer. V is TRBV6-6 and J is TRBJ2-5; TRBD1 matches at 8 bases. Sequenced material: CD4+ or CD8+ T cells sorted from blood, taken in a trial of the OX40 agonist ivuxolimab. Here the CDR3 reads CASRTDRVWETQYF. The CDR3 nucleotides read TGTGCCAGCAGAACGGACAGGGTTTGGGAGACCCAGTACTTC.